The text below deals with one T cell receptor beta chain. The specificity of this receptor is unknown. The sample holds no much larger clone one base away, and base qualities are not on file. The sample originates from a study of blood T cells in healthy people across ages (dated by TCRdb to between 2014 and 2016). A note on the overall study: In model experiments, template switching captured roughly one uniquely barcoded TCR beta cDNA molecule for every two T cells. Two additional independent replicas of 1 million unique cDNA reads from the same blood draw were analyzed for two donors (one aged 18 to 30 and one aged 80 or older). Donors of different ages were randomly distributed across sequencing lanes to avoid experimental bias. Age-related changes in TCR beta repertoire diversity were measured in the study by deep sequencing normalized with unique cDNA molecular identifiers. The donors were split into four age groups: young (average around 16 years), middle-aged (roughly 42), aged (about 56) and long-lived (roughly 86).

Systemically healthy Caucasian individuals from Russia, around 38 in total and aged about 6 to 95 years, were included as donors. Ten milliliters of peripheral blood were collected from each donor into EDTA-treated Vacutainer tubes. Ficoll-Paque density-gradient centrifugation was used to isolate PBMCs, with at least 6 million obtained per sample. Trizol reagent was used to extract total RNA from PBMCs, with at least 6 micrograms per sample. The percentages of naive CD45RAhigh/CD27high T cells were determined by flow cytometry on a PBMC aliquot from every donor. What the research found in general, with its limitations: Because profiling used bulk unsorted PBMCs, naive and antigen-experienced compartments could not be compared conclusively. A strong correlation was found between observed TCR beta diversity and the percentage of naive T cells measured by flow cytometry. Estimates of total diversity from one million sequenced T cells were regarded as lower bounds and underestimates. Compared with the aged group, more naive CD4+ T cells, fewer expanded clones and increased TCR diversity were shown by the long-lived group, suggesting age selection. As age increased, observed TCR beta diversity per million T cells dropped in a roughly linear way, and a significant reduction was already evident by age 40. Donor CMV infection status was unknown, potentially confounding age-related changes in expanded clonotypes.

Library prep was done by 5' RACE. The reads were generated on an Illumina HiSeq 2500. The second PCR ran for roughly 7 to 11 cycles and used a J-beta primer mix along with a sample-barcoded 5' primer. Each TCR beta cDNA molecule received a unique molecular identifier from a template-switch 5' adaptor carrying 12 random nucleotides. Each sample yielded at least 3 million CDR3-containing paired-end reads. First-strand cDNA was synthesized from all RNA with the Mint cDNA synthesis kit, primed by a TRBC-specific oligonucleotide. All cDNA was treated with uracil-DNA glycosylase and then went through a first 18-cycle PCR with the universal primers M1SS and BC2_uni_R. The study's processing was this. For normalization, 1 million high-quality reads, each with a distinct molecular identifier, were randomly selected from each sample. Instead of being binned into consensus sequences, reads with shared molecular identifiers were discarded. MiTCR, set to a Q25 quality threshold and the strictest error-elimination algorithm, was used for CDR3 identification, clonotype clustering and error correction. A nonparametric unseen species model using Euler transformation provided a lower-bound estimate of total TCR beta diversity. Clones were called with MiXCR by TCRdb after fastp trimmed the public reads at Q25, and only in-frame beta chains were retained. Every entry covers one CDR3 protein and lists the most common genes and DNA from its rows. In this record, the V and J calls reflect TCRdb's handling and not the investigators' own analysis. The sample profile shows 700,000 to 950,000 distinct CDR3 sequences; around 46% of them were found once. 20% to 25% of the sample belongs to the ten largest clones.

Input material: blood. The clonotype comes from a woman aged 60-70 years in good health.

The DNA sequence is given as TGTGCCAGCGGCGCCGGGGGCCGAGAGACCCAGTACTTC. The encoded protein is CASGAGGRETQYF. Recombination linked TRBV25-1 to TRBJ2-5, with the D gene tentatively TRBD1 or TRBD2, based on 6 matching bases in each. V and J lose 8 bases and 4 bases, and a span of 14 bases separates them. Per the germline V gene, MGHDK is the CDR1 and SYGVNS is the CDR2. The CDR3 sequence holds 13 residues, the cysteine and phenylalanine included. Just the 39-base CDR3 DNA is kept, in frame starting at base 1.